Shown below are 2 T cell receptor beta chains from a single sample sequenced in a study of shared clonotypes between healthy human individuals. The table came from immunoSEQ multiplex PCR; TCRdb's copy has only in-frame clones and leaves some out. The table records about 2.3 million clones, roughly 93% of them present only once. Sequenced sample: naive CD4+ T cells from PBMCs. The subset is: CD45RA+ positively selected. The source of these receptors is a man between 18 and 35 years old in good health. Some clones in this sample may be carry-over from other donors' samples.

The chain has TRBV10-1 and TRBJ2-1; D possibly corresponds to TRBD1 (5 bases). There are 13 residues in the CDR3. The V end lost 3 bases, the J end lost 7 bases, and 10 bases lay between the germline ends. Germline V gene sequence: CDR1 WNHNN, CDR2 SYGVQD (reference sequence). CDR3 DNA sequence: TGCGCCAGCAGTGACAGGGATTGGAATGAGCAGTTCTTC. Its protein is CASSDRDWNEQFF.

The V and J genes are TRBV7-8 and TRBJ2-3, with 8 bases fitting TRBD2. V shed 2 bases, J shed 6 bases, and the junction held 13 bases outside the gene matches. This CDR3 has 17 residues. Germline V gene lookup returns CDR1 SGHVS and CDR2 FQNEAQ. The CDR3 nucleotides are TGTGCCAGCAGCTTACGGTATTGGACGGGAGGGCTGGATACGCAGTATTTT. Residues: CASSLRYWTGGLDTQYF.